Presented here are 30 T cell receptor beta chains from one specimen sequenced in a study of early T cells in non-severe SARS-CoV-2 infection. TCRdb re-analysed the 5' RACE reads in MiXCR, keeping a single row per CDR3 protein. Of roughly 40,000 distinct CDR3 sequences listed, 7% to 7.5% are singletons. What was sequenced was whole blood. These receptors came from an adult who was a healthcare worker with PCR-confirmed SARS-CoV-2 infection or an uninfected control (not recorded which).

The rearrangement links TRBV6-2 or TRBV6-3 to TRBJ1-1; D might be TRBD1 (6 bases). Looked up from germline, CDR1 is MNHEY and CDR2 is SVGEGT. This CDR3 spans 14 amino acids. The V and J ends lost 6 bases and 6 bases respectively, with 17 bases between them. CDR3 sequence: CASRSDRTSSEAFF. CDR3 nucleotide sequence: TGTGCCAGCAGATCGGACAGAACCTCGTCTGAAGCTTTCTTT.

This clonotype was seen ten or more times. The CDR3 DNA reads TGTGCCAGCAGGAGGGACCCCAAACTATATGGCTACACCTTC. Protein sequence: CASRRDPKLYGYTF. V usage is TRBV12-3 or TRBV12-4 and J usage is TRBJ1-2; tentative D call: TRBD1 (5 bases). The V end was cut by 6 bases, the J end by 5 bases, with 16 bases between. The CDR3 spans 14 residues.

This clonotype was seen ten or more times. This chain joins TRBV5-5 and TRBJ2-2; tentative D call: TRBD2 (5 bases). This CDR3 has 13 residues. The germline V and J ends were trimmed by 4 bases and 13 bases, with 17 bases remaining between them. Germline loops: CDR1 SGHKS, CDR2 YYEKEE (reference sequence). CDR3 nucleotides: TGTGCCAGCAGCATGGGAGTCCCCATGAGGCTGTTTTTT. Translated, it gives CASSMGVPMRLFF.

This clonotype has only a few counts. This chain links TRBV3-1 with TRBJ2-1; 9 positions match TRBD2. V shed 1 base and J 7 bases; nucleotides not matched to a gene: 5. CDR3 size: 15 residues. The germline CDR1 and CDR2 sequences are LGHDT and YNNKEL (reference sequence). For the CDR3, the DNA is TGTGCCAGCAGCCAAGTGGCGGGGGGGCCGAATGAGCAGTTCTTC. Translating it yields CASSQVAGGPNEQFF.

J is TRBJ2-2 and V is TRBV5-4; perhaps TRBD1 as D (6 bases). Trimming left V 3 bases short and J 0 bases short, with 12 bases between. CDR1 and CDR2 (germline): SGHNT, YYREEE (reference sequence). This CDR3 comprises 16 residues. This CDR3 reads CASSSDRHANTGELFF. CDR3 DNA: TGTGCCAGCAGCTCGGACAGACACGCGAACACCGGGGAGCTGTTTTTT.

V and J are TRBV12-3 or TRBV12-4 and TRBJ1-1; D is undetermined. Between the trimmed V and J ends, which lost 8 bases and 7 bases, there was a span of 8 bases. This CDR3 comprises 10 residues. The CDR3 is CASGRVEAFF. CDR3 DNA: TGTGCCAGCGGGAGGGTTGAAGCTTTCTTT.

The rearrangement joins TRBV5-1 to TRBJ2-5; TRBD1 is a possible D gene (5 bases). Germline V gene data show CDR1 as SGHRS and CDR2 as YFSETQ. CDR3 size: 13 residues. Deletions cut 3 bases from V and 3 bases from J, with 9 bases between. The CDR3, as DNA: TGCGCCAGCAGCTACCCGACAGAAGAGACCCAGTACTTC. It codes for CASSYPTEETQYF.

This clonotype was observed a handful of times. The CDR3 region has the DNA TGTGCCAGCTCACTCGACAGGGACCGCTACACCTTC. Protein: CASSLDRDRYTF. The chain links TRBV18 to TRBJ1-2; the match to TRBD1 covers 7 bases. Germline loops: CDR1 KGHSH, CDR2 LQKENI. The length of the CDR3 is 12 residues. Losses at the gene ends were 4 bases for V and 9 bases for J; bases not matched to a gene: 5.

In DNA, the CDR3 is TGTGCCAGCAGCCGCGAACTATACAATGAGCAGTTCTTC. It encodes CASSRELYNEQFF. This rearrangement joins TRBV11-2 to TRBJ2-1; D call uncertain. With 5 bases removed from V and 4 bases from J, the gap between germline ends came to 9 bases. The CDR3 has 13 residues. Germline assignment: CDR1 SGHAT and CDR2 FQNNGV.

This clonotype has at least ten counts. The chain combines TRBV18 with TRBJ1-1, with 9 bases fitting TRBD1. Germline CDR1 is KGHSH and CDR2 is LQKENI. There are 17 residues in the CDR3. V gave up 1 base and J gave up 2 bases; unmatched junction bases: 8. The CDR3 bases are TGTGCCAGCTCACCACTAGGGGGGACAGGGATTAACACTGAAGCTTTCTTT. Translating it yields CASSPLGGTGINTEAFF.

The gene calls are TRBV15 and TRBJ1-4; 10 bases match TRBD1. Germline V gene data show CDR1 as LNHNV and CDR2 as YYDKDF (reference sequence). After removal of 5 bases from V and 7 bases from J, the junction contained 7 bases not matched to a gene. The length of the CDR3 is 15 residues. DNA for the CDR3: TGTGCCACCAGCGGCCGCGGGACAGGGGCTGAAAAACTGTTTTTT. The encoded protein is CATSGRGTGAEKLFF.

This clonotype has more than one count but fewer than ten. The chain is built from TRBV12-3 or TRBV12-4 and TRBJ2-2; 8 positions match TRBD2. The CDR3 consists of 14 residues. J was trimmed by 4 bases and V by 5 bases; bases with no gene match: 3. CDR3 bases: TGTGCCAGCAGTCTTAGCGGGATCACCGGGGAGCTGTTTTTT. This gives the protein CASSLSGITGELFF.

This clonotype has more than one count but fewer than ten. The V and J genes are TRBV3-1 and TRBJ2-5; 8 nucleotides line up with TRBD2. In germline, CDR1 is LGHDT, CDR2 YNNKEL (reference sequence). Germline trimming cut 3 bases from V and 5 bases from J; bases unmatched to any gene: 14. The CDR3 runs 17 residues. DNA for the CDR3: TGTGCCAGCAGCCACCCTGGGGGCGGGGGGCCTCTCGAGACCCAGTACTTC. This translates into CASSHPGGGGPLETQYF.

The rearrangement links TRBV13 to TRBJ1-1; no definite D call. Germline-derived CDR1 and CDR2 are PRHDT and FYEKMQ (reference sequence). The CDR3 has 15 residues. V shed 4 bases and J shed 0 bases, with 12 bases lying between them. The chain's CDR3 is CASSSAAGLNTEAFF. CDR3 DNA sequence: TGTGCCAGCAGCTCAGCTGCGGGTCTGAACACTGAAGCTTTCTTT.

There are many counts of this clonotype. V is TRBV11-2 and J is TRBJ2-7, with no clear D. The V and J ends lost 5 bases and 4 bases respectively, with 12 bases between them. CDR1 and CDR2 (germline): SGHAT, FQNNGV. There are 13 residues in the CDR3. The CDR3 bases are TGTGCCAGCAGCCCGCGGCGTATGTACGAGCAGTACTTC. Its translation is CASSPRRMYEQYF.

This clonotype was counted at least ten times. CDR3 residues: CASSPTGDTEAFF. The CDR3 nucleotides are TGTGCCAGCAGCCCTACCGGGGACACTGAAGCTTTCTTT. V is TRBV7-2 and J is TRBJ1-1; D remains ambiguous. Germline values: CDR1 SGHTA, CDR2 FQGNSA. This CDR3 region has 13 residues. V lost 5 bases and J 3 bases, leaving 10 bases between the germline ends.

This clonotype was counted many times. This chain links TRBV27 with TRBJ2-5; either TRBD1 or TRBD2 may supply D (5 bases each). The ends were cut back, 4 bases at V and 3 bases at J, with 12 bases in the middle. The germline V gene has CDR1 MNHEY and CDR2 SMNVEV (reference sequence). CDR3 length: 14 amino acids. CDR3 bases: TGTGCCAGCAGTTCCTACCTGGGGGAAGAGACCCAGTACTTC. This translates into CASSSYLGEETQYF.

This clonotype was detected many times. J is TRBJ1-1 and V is TRBV11-2, with 9 bases matching TRBD1. V dropped 1 base and J dropped 0; count of bases not matched to a gene: 9. The CDR3 runs 18 residues. Germline V gene lookup returns CDR1 SGHAT and CDR2 FQNNGV. The CDR3 DNA reads as TGTGCCAGCAGCTTAGGGGCCGGGACAGGGATTATGAACACTGAAGCTTTCTTT. Encoded protein: CASSLGAGTGIMNTEAFF.

This clonotype was detected only a few times. CDR3 protein: CASTFTGGEQFF. The DNA of the CDR3 is TGTGCCAGTACCTTCACCGGAGGTGAGCAGTTCTTC. The genes are TRBV19 and TRBJ2-1, with D possibly being TRBD2 (5 bases). Germline-derived CDR1 and CDR2 are LNHDA and SQIVND (reference sequence). The CDR3 extends over 12 amino acids. Trimming removed 7 bases from V and 9 bases from J, with 13 bases in between. The variable domain in full, with the rest retrieved from reference TRBV19 and TRBJ2-1, is DGGITQSPKYLFRKEGQNVTLSCEQNLNHDAMYWYRQDPGQGLRLIYYSQIVNDFQKGDIAEGYSVSREKKESFPLTVTSAQKNPTAFYLCASTFTGGEQFFGPGTRLTVL.

This rearrangement joins TRBV7-3 to TRBJ2-7; the D gene is possibly TRBD1 (6 bases). Looked up from germline, CDR1 is SGHTA and CDR2 is FQGTGA. Deletions cut 5 bases from V and 3 bases from J, with 11 bases between. The CDR3 is made up of 13 amino acids. The CDR3 nucleotides are TGTGCCAGCAGCCCCAGGGGCAGCTACGAGCAGTACTTC. This gives the protein CASSPRGSYEQYF. Supplemented by reference TRBV7-3 and TRBJ2-7, the full variable domain reads GAGVSQTPSNKVTEKGKYVELRCDPISGHTALYWYRQSLGQGPEFLIYFQGTGAADDSGLPNDRFFAVRPEGSVSTLKIQRTERGDSAVYLCASSPRGSYEQYFGPGTRLTVT.

This clonotype was seen a handful of times. The chain employs TRBV4-1 and TRBJ2-7, with D perhaps given as TRBD1 or TRBD2 (5 bases each). V lost 0 bases to trimming and J lost 2 bases, with 14 bases between them. The germline gives CDR1 MGHRA, CDR2 YSYEKL. The CDR3 spans 16 residues. CDR3 coding DNA: TGCGCCAGCAGCCAAGAATACGGGACGCTCACCTACGAGCAGTACTTC. Its protein product is CASSQEYGTLTYEQYF.

This clonotype showed up just a few times. The V and J genes are TRBV28 and TRBJ2-1; D possibly corresponds to TRBD2 (6 bases). CDR1 is MDHEN and CDR2 is SYDVKM in the germline V gene. The CDR3 sequence is 15 residues long. The ends were cut back, 2 bases at V and 2 bases at J, with 10 bases in the middle. The CDR3 loop is CASSLGGSAYNEQFF. The CDR3 DNA is TGTGCCAGCAGTTTAGGGGGGTCGGCCTACAATGAGCAGTTCTTC.

At least ten counts were recorded for this clonotype. The genes are TRBV10-3 and TRBJ2-1; TRBD2 aligns across 9 bases. The CDR3 runs to 18 residues. Germline CDR1 ENHRY, CDR2 SYGVKD. The trim removed 3 bases at V and 0 bases at J, leaving 9 bases unmatched. CDR3 DNA sequence: TGTGCCATCAGTGACGTGTGGCGGGGGGGCCGCTCCTACAATGAGCAGTTCTTC. This sequence encodes CAISDVWRGGRSYNEQFF.

This clonotype showed up many times. The chain recombines TRBV3-1 with TRBJ2-3; the D gene is possibly TRBD2 (6 bases). The CDR3 runs to 16 residues. V dropped 0 bases and J dropped 5 bases, with 15 bases sitting between them. Germline V lookup: CDR1 LGHDT, CDR2 YNNKEL (reference sequence). As DNA, the CDR3 is TGTGCCAGCAGCCAAGATCGGGGACTTGGGAGAGATACGCAGTATTTT. Its translation: CASSQDRGLGRDTQYF.

Many counts were recorded for this clonotype. The V call is TRBV12-3 or TRBV12-4, the J call TRBJ2-1; maybe TRBD2 (6 bases). This CDR3 comprises 15 residues. Trimming pared 6 bases from V and 4 bases from J, leaving 16 bases between. The CDR3 protein is CASSPGLRIYNEQFF. CDR3 nucleotides: TGTGCCAGCAGCCCGGGACTGCGTATTTACAATGAGCAGTTCTTC.

This clonotype was observed at least ten times. V is TRBV14 and J is TRBJ1-1, with 9 bases lining up with TRBD1. V trimming: 2 bases; J trimming: 4 bases; junction bases outside the gene matches: 5. The V gene's germline CDR1 is SGHDN and CDR2 FVKESK. CDR3 length: 15 amino acids. The CDR3 sequence: CASSQWTGAFTEAFF. CDR3 coding DNA: TGTGCCAGCAGCCAATGGACAGGGGCCTTCACTGAAGCTTTCTTT.

In this sample, this clonotype turned up many times. This chain connects TRBV20-1 to TRBJ2-3; 7 bases map to TRBD2. The V gene's germline CDR1 is DFQATT and CDR2 SNEGSKA (reference sequence). The junction had 5 bases not matched to a gene; V was cut back by 5 bases and J by 0 bases. The CDR3 is 14 amino acids. The CDR3 region has the DNA TGCAGTGCTCCCAGCGGGGCAAGCACAGATACGCAGTATTTT. It yields the protein CSAPSGASTDTQYF.

This clonotype turned up a few times. The rearrangement joins TRBV6-6 to TRBJ2-3; TRBD2 might be the D (5 bases). The length of the CDR3 is 16 residues. Germline V lookup: CDR1 MNHNY, CDR2 SVGAGI (reference sequence). The V gene lost 6 bases and the J gene lost 1 base, with 17 bases spanning the gap. The CDR3 reads CASRSPSSLGTDTQYF. The CDR3, as DNA: TGTGCCAGCAGATCCCCCTCTAGCCTCGGCACAGATACGCAGTATTTT.

The sample holds many counts of this clonotype. The V call is TRBV5-6, the J call TRBJ1-3; a weak D match, TRBD1 (6 bases). Germline CDR1 and CDR2: SGHDT and YYEEEE. The V end lost 0 bases, the J end lost 6 bases, and 16 bases lay between the germline ends. The CDR3 contains 16 residues. The CDR3 loop reads CASSLGQDSQENTIYF. DNA of the CDR3: TGTGCCAGCAGCTTGGGTCAGGACAGCCAAGAAAACACCATATATTTT.

This clonotype has ten or more counts. The rearrangement links TRBV23-1 to TRBJ1-4; D ambiguous. TRBV23-1 is recorded as an ORF, its role being uncertain. V was cut by 3 bases and J by 13 bases, with 6 bases left in between. The CDR3 loop spans 10 amino acids. The CDR3 sequence: CASSHWLLFF. The DNA for the CDR3 is TGCGCCAGCAGTCACTGGTTACTGTTTTTT.